These 5 T cell receptor beta chains originate from one sample sequenced in a study of blood T cell repertoires in COVID-19. Profiled with immunoSEQ multiplex PCR; TCRdb holds only in-frame clones, not every one. The top ten hold 3.5% of the sample, which has nearly 80,000 clones, roughly 89% seen once. The sequenced material came from peripheral blood. The receptors were sampled from a man in his fifties with acute or convalescent COVID-19.

J is TRBJ2-3 and V is TRBV27, with D tentatively TRBD2 (6 bases). V gave up 4 bases and J gave up 3 bases, with 26 bases separating them. The length of the CDR3 is 19 residues. Looked up from germline, CDR1 is MNHEY and CDR2 is SMNVEV (reference sequence). The CDR3, as DNA: TGTGCCAGCAGTTCCCCCGCGGGGCTCATCGCAGCCAGGACAGATACGCAGTATTTT. Translating it yields CASSSPAGLIAARTDTQYF.

This sequence joins TRBV6-5 and TRBJ1-3; D gene uncertain. The CDR3 spans 11 residues. Trimming removed 8 bases from V and 7 bases from J, with 9 bases in between. The germline CDR1 and CDR2 sequences are MNHEY and SVGAGI. The CDR3 loop is CASVRGNTIYF. The CDR3 DNA reads TGTGCCAGCGTGAGAGGGAACACCATATATTTT.

The gene calls are TRBV5-5 and TRBJ1-1; TRBD1 matches 7 bases. The CDR3 is made up of 16 amino acids. CDR1 is SGHKS and CDR2 is YYEKEE in the germline V gene (reference sequence). V was clipped by 0 bases and J by 1 base; unmatched bases: 6. The CDR3 here is CASSLVYRGTNTEAFF. The CDR3 bases are TGTGCCAGCAGCTTGGTCTACAGGGGTACGAACACTGAAGCTTTCTTT.

The chain combines TRBV12-5 with TRBJ1-3, with D possibly matching TRBD1 (5 bases). The V end lost 5 bases, the J end lost 4 bases, and 12 bases lay between the germline ends. The CDR3 consists of 14 residues. The germline V gene encodes CDR1 LGHNT and CDR2 FRNRAP. The CDR3 DNA sequence: TGTGCTAGTGGTGAAGGGCAGGGAGGAAACACCATATATTTT. The encoded protein is CASGEGQGGNTIYF.

J is TRBJ1-1 and V is TRBV3-1 (or the pseudogene TRBV3-2); perhaps TRBD1 as D (5 bases). CDR1 and CDR2 from the germline V gene are LGHDT and YNNKEL (reference sequence). The V end was cut by 3 bases, the J end by 6 bases, with 14 bases between. This CDR3 has 14 residues. CDR3 amino acids: CASSHKGGGAEAFF. The CDR3 nucleotides are TGTGCCAGCAGCCACAAGGGAGGAGGGGCTGAAGCTTTCTTT.